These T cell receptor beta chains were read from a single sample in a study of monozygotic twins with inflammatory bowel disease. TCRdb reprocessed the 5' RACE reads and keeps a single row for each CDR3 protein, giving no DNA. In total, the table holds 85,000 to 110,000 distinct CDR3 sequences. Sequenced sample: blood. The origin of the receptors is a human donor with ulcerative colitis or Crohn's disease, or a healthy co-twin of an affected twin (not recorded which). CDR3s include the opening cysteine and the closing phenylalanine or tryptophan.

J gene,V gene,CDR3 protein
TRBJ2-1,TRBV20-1,CSAPTVGRDNEQFF
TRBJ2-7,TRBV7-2,CASRQGGPSYEQYF
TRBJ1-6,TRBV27,CASSLRGLSSSPLHF
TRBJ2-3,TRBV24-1,CATGQGVSDTQYF
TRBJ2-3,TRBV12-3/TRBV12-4,CASSPDRGLAGGRDTQYF
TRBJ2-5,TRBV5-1,CASTLEFIDSRETQYF
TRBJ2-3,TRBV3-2,CASSPEGGGGTDTQYF
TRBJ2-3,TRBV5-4,CASSLLGVSPDTQYF
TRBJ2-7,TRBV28,CASRSGGTFSYEQYF
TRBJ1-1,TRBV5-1,CASTRVGQTNTEAFF
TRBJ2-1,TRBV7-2,CASSFAAGARYNEQFF
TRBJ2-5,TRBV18,CASSPLAGPAQETQYF